This passage covers 13 T cell receptor beta chains from one sample sequenced in a study of neurological immune-mediated disorders. Time point given: longitudinal time-point 1 (baseline). From the 5' RACE reads, TCRdb called clonotypes with MiXCR, one entry per CDR3 protein. The sample includes fewer than 90,000 distinct CDR3 sequences, roughly 10% of them seen just once. What was sequenced was PBMCs. These receptors all come from a man aged 30 to 39 in good health.

J is TRBJ2-2 and V is TRBV4-2; 10 nucleotides match TRBD2. Trimming cost V 0 bases and J 5 bases; bases outside gene matches: 6. The CDR3 totals 17 residues. Germline V gene sequence: CDR1 LGHNA, CDR2 YNFKEQ. CDR3 sequence reads: CASSQEVLAGETGELFF. DNA of the CDR3: TGTGCCAGCAGCCAAGAGGTCCTAGCGGGAGAAACCGGGGAGCTGTTTTTT.

Written as DNA, the CDR3 is TGTGCCTGGAGTGTAATTTCTAGACCCAATGAGCAGTTCTTC. Residues: CAWSVISRPNEQFF. This chain joins TRBV30 and TRBJ2-1; D is unresolved. V lost 0 bases and J lost 6, with 12 bases in between. The length of the CDR3 is 14 residues. The germline CDR1 and CDR2 sequences are GTSNPN and SVGIG (reference sequence).

This clonotype appeared many times. The chain couples TRBV7-9 to TRBJ2-7, with 10 bases that match TRBD1. The CDR3 is 15 residues long. Germline CDR1 reads SEHNR; CDR2 reads FQNEAQ (reference sequence). Trimming cost V 3 bases and J 2 bases; bases outside gene matches: 4. The chain's CDR3 is CASSFDRGLPYEQYF. CDR3 sequence (DNA): TGTGCCAGCAGCTTCGACAGGGGGCTTCCCTACGAGCAGTACTTC.

With respect to this clonotype: Given a much more abundant clone one base away, this may be a read error. This chain links TRBV9 with TRBJ1-1; D might be TRBD1 (5 bases). V lost 3 bases, J lost 1 base, and 7 bases lay in between. Germline lookup yields CDR1 SGDLS and CDR2 YYNGEE. The CDR3 is 13 residues long. The CDR3 coding sequence is TGTGCCAGCAGCGAAAGGGGGAACACTGAAGCTTTCTTT. Encoded protein: CASSERGNTEAFF.

A word on this clonotype: One base away lies a much larger clone, so this may be a sequencing read error. The gene calls are TRBV6-5 and TRBJ1-1, with TRBD1 matching 11 bases. CDR1 and CDR2 (germline): MNHEY, SVGAGI. The CDR3 spans 15 residues. Trimming at V came to 5 bases and at J to 7 bases, leaving 9 bases not matched to a gene. The DNA of the CDR3 is TGTGCCAGCAGTCCTGGGGACAGGGGGAGTATTGAAGCTTTCTTT. Its translation is CASSPGDRGSIEAFF.

This clonotype occurred many times. This chain connects TRBV15 to TRBJ2-7; 7 bases are shared with TRBD2. The CDR3 has 15 residues. The germline V gene has CDR1 LNHNV and CDR2 YYDKDF (reference sequence). V gave up 1 base and J gave up 4 bases; unmatched junction bases: 7. The CDR3, as DNA: TGTGCCACCAGCAGAGGCCGGTCTAGCGGATACGAGCAGTACTTC. This translates into CATSRGRSSGYEQYF.

The table lists this clonotype with many counts. The V gene is TRBV12-3 or TRBV12-4, the J gene TRBJ1-5; maybe TRBD1 (5 bases). The CDR3 runs to 12 residues. Trimming removed 6 bases at V and 6 bases at J, with 9 bases between. CDR3 DNA sequence: TGTGCCAGCAGGTGGGGCAGTCAGCCCCAGCATTTT. This codes for CASRWGSQPQHF.

In its sample, this clonotype was seen many times. The chain has TRBV2 and TRBJ1-2, with D uncertain. This CDR3 has 10 residues. V was pared by 5 bases and J by 2 bases, with 0 bases between. Germline V gene sequence: CDR1 SNHLY, CDR2 FYNNEI. CDR3 sequence: CASSNYGYTF. The DNA of the CDR3 is TGTGCCAGCAGTAACTATGGCTACACCTTC.

This clonotype was observed many times. Here the CDR3 reads CASSLPRAKERGPESPPNYNEQFF. The CDR3 DNA is TGTGCCAGCAGCTTACCAAGAGCGAAAGAAAGGGGGCCCGAAAGCCCCCCTAACTACAATGAGCAGTTCTTC. The chain couples TRBV7-2 to TRBJ2-1, with 7 bases matching TRBD1. The CDR3 contains 24 residues. With V trimmed by 2 bases and J by 3 bases, 31 bases remained unmatched. Germline CDR1 SGHTA, CDR2 FQGNSA.

Only a few counts were recorded for this clonotype. CDR3 sequence (DNA): TGCAGCCTCAGACGTTCGGGGGCAGATACGCAGTATTTT. Residues: CSLRRSGADTQYF. The genes are TRBV29-1 and TRBJ2-3; D perhaps matches TRBD2 (6 bases). Germline CDR1 SQVTM, CDR2 ANQGSEA. Trimming took 8 bases from V and 4 from J, leaving 16 bases between them. CDR3 size: 13 residues.

This clonotype was recorded at least ten times. The gene calls are TRBV12-3 or TRBV12-4 and TRBJ2-4; D remains unclear. The V end was cut by 2 bases, the J end by 0 bases, with 11 bases between. This CDR3 is built from 16 residues. In DNA form, the CDR3 reads TGTGCCAGCAGTTTACCCCCTAGAGTAGCCAAAAACATTCAGTACTTC. Its protein product is CASSLPPRVAKNIQYF.

This clonotype was seen more than once but under ten times. This chain links TRBV18 with TRBJ1-5; D not resolved. Germline loops: CDR1 KGHSH, CDR2 LQKENI. Trimming cost V 3 bases and J 3 bases, with 12 bases left between them. CDR3 length: 15 amino acids. The CDR3 reads CASSPRGQNNQPQHF. In nucleotides, the CDR3 is TGTGCCAGCTCACCTCGCGGGCAGAACAATCAGCCCCAGCATTTT.

The chain carries TRBV6-5 and TRBJ2-7; D is unresolved. CDR1 and CDR2 (germline): MNHEY, SVGAGI. Trimming pared 8 bases from V and 0 bases from J, leaving 8 bases between. This CDR3 comprises 12 residues. The CDR3 DNA reads as TGTGCCAGCCGAGCTAGCTCCTACGAGCAGTACTTC. This encodes CASRASSYEQYF.